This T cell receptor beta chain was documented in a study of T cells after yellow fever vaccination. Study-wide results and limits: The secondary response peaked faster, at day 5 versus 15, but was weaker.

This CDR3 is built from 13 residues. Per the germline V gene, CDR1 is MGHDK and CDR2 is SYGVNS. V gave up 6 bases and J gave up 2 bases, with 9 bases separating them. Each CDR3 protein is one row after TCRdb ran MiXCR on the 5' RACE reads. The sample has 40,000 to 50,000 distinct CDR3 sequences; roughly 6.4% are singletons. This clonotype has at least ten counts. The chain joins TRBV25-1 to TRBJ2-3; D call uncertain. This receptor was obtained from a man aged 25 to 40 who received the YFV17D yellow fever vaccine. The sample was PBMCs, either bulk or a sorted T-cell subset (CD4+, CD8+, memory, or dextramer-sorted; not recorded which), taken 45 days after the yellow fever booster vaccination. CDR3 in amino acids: CASSLGPTDTQYF. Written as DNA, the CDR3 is TGTGCCAGCAGCCTCGGGCCCACAGATACGCAGTATTTT.